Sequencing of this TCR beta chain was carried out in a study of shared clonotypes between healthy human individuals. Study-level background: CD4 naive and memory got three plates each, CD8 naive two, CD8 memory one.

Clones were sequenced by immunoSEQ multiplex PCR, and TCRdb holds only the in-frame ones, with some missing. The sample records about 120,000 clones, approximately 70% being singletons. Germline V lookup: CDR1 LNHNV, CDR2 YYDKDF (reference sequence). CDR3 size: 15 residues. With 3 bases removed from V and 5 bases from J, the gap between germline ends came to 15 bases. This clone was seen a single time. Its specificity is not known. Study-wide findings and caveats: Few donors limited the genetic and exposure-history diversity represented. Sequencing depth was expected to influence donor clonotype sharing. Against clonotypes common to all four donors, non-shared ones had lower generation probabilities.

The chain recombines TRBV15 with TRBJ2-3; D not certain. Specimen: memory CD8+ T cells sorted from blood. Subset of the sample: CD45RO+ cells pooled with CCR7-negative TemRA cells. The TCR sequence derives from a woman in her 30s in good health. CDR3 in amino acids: CATSSNGWALDTQYF. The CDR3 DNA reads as TGTGCCACCAGCAGTAACGGCTGGGCTTTAGATACGCAGTATTTT.